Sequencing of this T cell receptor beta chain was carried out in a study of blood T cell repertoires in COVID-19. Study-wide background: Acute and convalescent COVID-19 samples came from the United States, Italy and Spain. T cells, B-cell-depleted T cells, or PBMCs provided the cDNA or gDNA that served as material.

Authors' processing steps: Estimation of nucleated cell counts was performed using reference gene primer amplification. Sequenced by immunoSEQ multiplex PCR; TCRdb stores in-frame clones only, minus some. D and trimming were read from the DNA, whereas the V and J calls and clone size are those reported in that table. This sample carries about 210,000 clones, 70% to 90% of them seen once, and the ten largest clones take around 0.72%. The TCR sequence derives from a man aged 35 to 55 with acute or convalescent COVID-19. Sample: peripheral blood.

CDR3 sequence (DNA): TGTGCCAGCAGCCGCCGGGGAGAGACCCAGTACTTC. It is translated as CASSRRGETQYF. The V call is TRBV3-1 (or the pseudogene TRBV3-2), the J call TRBJ2-5, with a tentative D call TRBD2 (5 bases). Germline assignment: CDR1 LGHDT and CDR2 YNNKEL (reference sequence). V was shortened by 4 bases and J by 4 bases, with 7 bases between the two germline ends. The CDR3 covers 12 residues.